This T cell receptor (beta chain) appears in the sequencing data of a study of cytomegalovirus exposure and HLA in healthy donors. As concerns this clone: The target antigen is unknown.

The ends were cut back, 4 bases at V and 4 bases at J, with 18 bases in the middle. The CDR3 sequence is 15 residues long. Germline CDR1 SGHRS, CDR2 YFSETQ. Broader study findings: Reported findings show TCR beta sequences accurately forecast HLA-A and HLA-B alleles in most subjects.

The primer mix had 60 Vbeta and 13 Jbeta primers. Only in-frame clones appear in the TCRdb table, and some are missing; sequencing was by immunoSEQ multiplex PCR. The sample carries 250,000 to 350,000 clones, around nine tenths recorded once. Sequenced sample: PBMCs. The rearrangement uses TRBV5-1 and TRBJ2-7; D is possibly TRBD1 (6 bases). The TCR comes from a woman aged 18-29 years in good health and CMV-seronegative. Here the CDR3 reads CASSPGQFLGYEQYF. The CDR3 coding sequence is TGCGCCAGCAGCCCTGGACAGTTTCTTGGGTACGAGCAGTACTTC.